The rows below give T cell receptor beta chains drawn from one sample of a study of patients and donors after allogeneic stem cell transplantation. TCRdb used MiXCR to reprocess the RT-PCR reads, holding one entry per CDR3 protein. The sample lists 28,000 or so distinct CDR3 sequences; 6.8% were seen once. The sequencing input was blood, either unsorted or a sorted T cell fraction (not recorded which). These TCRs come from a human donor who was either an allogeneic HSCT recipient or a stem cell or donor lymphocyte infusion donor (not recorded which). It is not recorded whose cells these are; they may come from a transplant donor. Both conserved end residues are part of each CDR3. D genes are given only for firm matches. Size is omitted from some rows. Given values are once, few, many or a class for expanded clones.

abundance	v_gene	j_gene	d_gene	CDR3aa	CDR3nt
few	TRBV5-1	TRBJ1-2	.	CASSLSQGEDGYTF	TGCGCCAGCAGCTTGTCCCAGGGTGAAGACGGCTACACCTTC
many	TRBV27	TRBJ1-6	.	CASKERGSPLHF	TGTGCCAGCAAGGAACGAGGTTCACCCCTCCACTTT
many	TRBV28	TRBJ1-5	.	CASKGGGYSNQPQHF	TGTGCCAGCAAGGGGGGAGGTTATAGCAATCAGCCCCAGCATTTT
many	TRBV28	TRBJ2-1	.	CASSSWRSQFF	TGTGCCAGCAGTTCCTGGAGAAGTCAGTTCTTC
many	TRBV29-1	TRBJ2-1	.	CSADYNEQFF	TGCAGCGCTGACTACAATGAGCAGTTCTTC
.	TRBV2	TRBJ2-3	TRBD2	CASSEGLATITDTQYF	TGTGCCAGCAGTGAGGGACTAGCTACCATCACAGATACGCAGTATTTT
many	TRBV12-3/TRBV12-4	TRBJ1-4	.	CASKGAGSEKLFF	TGTGCCAGCAAAGGGGCCGGGAGTGAAAAACTGTTTTTT
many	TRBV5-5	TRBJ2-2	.	CAGGTDSFTGELFF	TGTGCCGGCGGGACGGACAGCTTCACCGGGGAGCTGTTTTTT
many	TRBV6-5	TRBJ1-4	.	CASSYEFGRGLFF	TGTGCCAGCAGTTACGAATTCGGGAGAGGACTGTTTTTT
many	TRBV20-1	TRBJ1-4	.	CSATGSEKLFF	TGCAGTGCTACAGGGTCTGAAAAACTGTTTTTT
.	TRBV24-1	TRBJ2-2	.	CATSDLAGTSNTGELFF	TGTGCCACCAGTGATTTGGCCGGGACAAGTAACACCGGGGAGCTGTTTTTT
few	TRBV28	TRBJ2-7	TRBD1	CASSDPGQGIFEQYF	TGTGCCAGCAGTGACCCGGGACAGGGGATCTTCGAGCAGTACTTC
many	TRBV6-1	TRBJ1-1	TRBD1	CASSEALQRTGEAFF	TGTGCCAGCAGTGAAGCTCTACAAAGGACAGGAGAAGCTTTCTTT
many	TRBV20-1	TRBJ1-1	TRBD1	CSVLGTGMNTEAFF	TGCAGTGTCCTTGGGACAGGGATGAACACTGAAGCTTTCTTT
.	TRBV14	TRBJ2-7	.	CASRSTGQGRREEQYF	TGTGCCAGCAGAAGCACGGGGCAGGGTCGGCGAGAGGAGCAGTACTTC
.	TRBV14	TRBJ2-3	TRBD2	CASSRATSGSDTQYF	TGTGCCAGCAGCCGCGCGACTAGCGGGTCAGATACGCAGTATTTT
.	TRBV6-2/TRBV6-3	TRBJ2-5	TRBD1	CASSGQGTGETQYF	TGTGCCAGCAGTGGACAGGGAACCGGAGAGACCCAGTACTTC
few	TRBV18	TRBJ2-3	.	CASSHRKGLSTDTQYF	TGTGCCAGCTCACACCGAAAGGGGCTTAGCACAGATACGCAGTATTTT
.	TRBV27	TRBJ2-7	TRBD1	CASSLGTGDWRRHPYEQYF	TGTGCCAGCAGTTTAGGGACAGGGGATTGGAGGCGGCACCCTTACGAGCAGTACTTC
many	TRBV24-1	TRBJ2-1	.	CATRRDDLNEQFF	TGTGCCACCCGTAGGGACGATCTTAATGAGCAGTTCTTC
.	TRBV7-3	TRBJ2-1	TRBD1	CASIKLGQDNEQFF	TGTGCCAGCATTAAGTTAGGACAGGACAATGAGCAGTTCTTC
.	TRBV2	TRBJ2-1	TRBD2	CASGKPGLAVYNEQFF	TGTGCCAGCGGCAAACCGGGACTAGCGGTATACAATGAGCAGTTCTTC
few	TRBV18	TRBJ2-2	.	CASSPRVNTGELFF	TGTGCCAGCTCACCACGGGTGAACACCGGGGAGCTGTTTTTT
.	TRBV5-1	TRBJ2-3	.	CASSQQGLGTDTQYF	TGCGCCAGCAGCCAGCAGGGGTTGGGCACAGATACGCAGTATTTT
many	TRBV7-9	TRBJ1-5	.	CASSRGLTSNQPQHF	TGTGCCAGCAGCAGGGGACTGACCAGCAATCAGCCCCAGCATTTT
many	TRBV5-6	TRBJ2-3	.	CASSFAFRTVSTDTQYF	TGTGCCAGCAGCTTCGCCTTTAGGACCGTGAGCACAGATACGCAGTATTTT
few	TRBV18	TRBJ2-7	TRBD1	CASSQDRTGWGSYEQYF	TGTGCCAGCTCACAGGACAGGACAGGTTGGGGGTCCTACGAGCAGTACTTC
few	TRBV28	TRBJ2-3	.	CASRTGGTDTQYF	TGTGCCAGCAGGACGGGAGGCACAGATACGCAGTATTTT
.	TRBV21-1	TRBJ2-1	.	CASSKEPHNEQFF	TGTGCCAGCAGCAAAGAGCCCCACAATGAGCAGTTCTTC
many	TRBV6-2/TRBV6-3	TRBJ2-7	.	CASLRAVSYEQYF	TGTGCCAGCCTAAGGGCGGTCTCCTACGAGCAGTACTTC
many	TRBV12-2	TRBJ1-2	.	CASRFPVVTVSNYGYTF	TGTGCAAGTCGCTTCCCCGTCGTGACGGTTTCTAACTATGGCTACACCTTC
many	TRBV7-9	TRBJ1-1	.	CASSLIGREAFF	TGTGCCAGCAGCTTAATAGGCAGGGAAGCTTTCTTT
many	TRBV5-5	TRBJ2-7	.	CASSLRVLYEQYF	TGTGCCAGCAGCTTGAGGGTCCTCTACGAGCAGTACTTC
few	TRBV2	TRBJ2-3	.	CASSVVFDYPHGDTQYF	TGTGCCAGCAGTGTGGTTTTCGACTACCCACACGGGGATACGCAGTATTTT